This T cell receptor beta chain emerged from a study of CD8 T cells in Susac syndrome (dated by TCRdb to about 2019). Concerning the study at large: Of the Susac syndrome patients who were sequenced, eight were in clinical remission while roughly six had clinically active disease. Susac syndrome patients were therapy-naive, on corticosteroids (some also receiving IVIg), or on IVIg alone at blood withdrawal. Repertoire sequencing was used to test whether CD8+ T cell activation and differentiation in Susac syndrome was antigen driven. CD8+ T cell repertoire clonality was compared between about 12 healthy donors, around 14 Susac syndrome patients and 15 multiple sclerosis patients.

V drops 3 bases and J drops 8 bases, leaving 14 bases in between. Reading the germline V gene (reference sequence) gives CDR1 DFQATT and CDR2 SNEGSKA. From its cysteine to its phenylalanine, the CDR3 spans 13 amino acids. This entry keeps only the CDR3 DNA: 39 bases, framed from base 1. Peripheral blood CD8+ and CD4+ T cells from healthy donors, Susac syndrome patients and multiple sclerosis patients were profiled using high-throughput TCR beta sequencing. The Susac syndrome patients fulfilled recently defined diagnostic criteria for either definite or probable disease. CD8+ TEMRA cells were enriched by FACS, while bulk CD8+ and CD4+ T cells were purified by magnetic negative isolation. Blood was drawn into EDTA tubes, processed within 24 hours, and PBMCs were isolated by density gradient centrifugation. PBMCs intended for TCR sequencing were cryopreserved in liquid nitrogen and thawed later in a water bath at 37 degrees C. A purity of at least 90% was achieved for sorted or isolated CD4+, CD8+ and CD8+ TEMRA cells.

Overall study results and their limits: Roughly 17 and five Susac-specific public clones were found in the total CD8+ and CD8+ TEMRA repertoires, respectively. Clonal expansion was seen in Susac syndrome CD8+ repertoires, peaking in CD8+ TEMRA cells and being greater in clinically active patients than in remitting ones. The study acknowledged that relatively few individuals were included in the TCR sequencing and HLA analysis.

As concerns this clonotype: Its antigen specificity is not known. There are no base qualities to consult, and no much larger clone falls within one base.

RNA was extracted using the RNeasy kit, and roughly 0.45 to 1 ug of the RNA was reverse transcribed with random hexamers. The immunoSEQ multiplex PCR assay, covering 54 Vbeta and 13 Jbeta segments, was used to amplify TCR beta CDR3 regions. PCR amplification bias was corrected using a synthetic template baseline for primer optimization and computational correction. The paper's data handling went like this. Reads were annotated to V, D and J genes per IMGT and analyzed with immunoSEQ Analyzer, keeping only productive sequences. Clonality was calculated as one minus the Shannon entropy normalized by log2 of the number of productive unique sequences. For each patient and control, public and private clones were evaluated within the 100 most prevalent clones. Susac-specific clones were defined as absent from healthy and MS cohorts, around 980 published viral clones and other ImmuneACCESS disease sequences. The public reads were quality trimmed at Q25 with fastp and then assembled into clones with MiXCR by TCRdb, keeping productive beta chains. Rows merge per CDR3 protein into single entries with the most common DNA and genes. The V and J calls were determined by TCRdb, not by the authors. This sample gives approximately 94,000 distinct CDR3 sequences in total; approximately 95% of them show up just once. The ten largest make up more than 0.3% of the sample.

This TCR was sampled from a human donor with Susac syndrome. The sequencing sample was made of CD8+ T cells from PBMCs. The V and J segments used are TRBV20-1 and TRBJ2-1; the D element could tentatively be TRBD1 or TRBD2, as 6 bases agree for each. The CDR3 amino acid sequence is: CSARRGEFHEQFF. The DNA reads TGCAGTGCTAGGAGGGGGGAATTCCATGAGCAGTTCTTC.